This T cell receptor beta chain is from a study of CD8 T cells in Susac syndrome. CD8+ and CD4+ T cells taken from blood had their TCR beta sequenced. Study-level points and caveats: In its TCR sequencing and HLA analysis, the study acknowledged that the number of individuals was relatively small.

V trimming: 3 bases; J trimming: 4 bases; junction bases outside the gene matches: 6. This CDR3 contains 15 residues. Germline CDR1 MGHDK, CDR2 SYGVNS. This clonotype was detected once. What it binds is not known. Random-hexamer reverse transcription was applied to about 0.45 to 1 ug RNA. The TCR beta CDR3 was amplified by immunoSEQ multiplex PCR across 54 Vbeta, 13 Jbeta. TCRdb re-analysed the immunoSEQ multiplex PCR reads in MiXCR, keeping a single row per CDR3 protein. The sample holds some 400,000 distinct CDR3 sequences, about 85% seen once. The chain recombines TRBV25-1 with TRBJ2-7; 10 bases line up with TRBD1. The sequencing sample was made of CD8+ T cells from PBMCs. This TCR was sampled from a human donor with multiple sclerosis. CDR3 coding DNA: TGTGCCAGCAGTGACCGGGACAGGGGACCTTACGAGCAGTACTTC. It codes for CASSDRDRGPYEQYF.